Reported below is one T cell receptor beta chain. Its antigen remains unidentified. The record has no base qualities; no much larger clone is one base away. This sample is drawn from a study of shared clonotypes between healthy human individuals (dated by TCRdb to 2018 to 2020). Context from the whole study: A couple of women and a few men aged 18 to 49 years were included in the cohort. For each donor, three plates each were used for CD4 naive and CD4 memory, two plates were used for CD8 naive, and one plate was used for CD8 memory. To estimate repertoire size and how much clonotypes are shared between individuals, the study performed deep sequencing of blood TCR repertoires from five healthy adults. Libraries were prepared and TCR repertoires were sequenced by different laboratories using diverse techniques, in order to increase sequencing depth and limit assay-specific biases. Between about 0.94 and 8.9 billion PBMCs per donor were obtained by leukapheresis.

TCR CDR3 regions were amplified from genomic DNA by multiplex PCR using the deep immunoSEQ assay. Extracted genomic DNA from each cell subset was spread evenly across all wells of several immunoSEQ 96-well plates, with each plate serving as a replicate. For sorted subsets, approximately 190 ng of genomic DNA, equivalent to some 30,000 T cell genomes, went into each replicate PCR. Purified libraries were quantified with a Qubit 3.0 fluorometer, sized on a Bioanalyzer 2100, and re-quantified with the KAPA Library Quantification kit. Every immunoSEQ 96-well plate was sequenced on a separate single-read 150-cycle Illumina NextSeq 550 flow cell. For the original study's pipeline: The immunoSEQ output contained only junctional sequences without quality scores, so filtering could not match that applied to full-length reads. Sequences were annotated with PyIR, a Python wrapper for IgBLAST v1.9, and V/J genes and CDR3 were assigned using IMGT germline references. Reads with weak V/J assignments (E-value above 1e-6), missing CDR3, stop codons, out-of-frame junctions, or ambiguous translated residues were removed. V3J clonotypes were defined by identical inferred V gene, J gene, and CDR3 amino acid sequence. Percentage overlap between repertoires was calculated by dividing the number of shared unique clonotypes by the size of the smaller repertoire. RTK rarefaction, the Chao1 estimator, and Recon v2.1 estimates of unobserved clonotypes were used to assess repertoire richness. For all TCRbeta clonotypes obtained by the gDNA method from a few donors, generation probabilities were computed with OLGA. Here the immuneACCESS table is served through TCRdb, limited to in-frame sequences with V and J called. Missing clones are a known gap in these copies; in checked studies unresolved V genes cover under half, and the rest lacks a known reason. V, J and clone size are those of that table, while D and trimming were read from the DNA. A total of 1.6 million or so clones appear in this sample, around 95% of them only once. Together, the top ten hold roughly 1.2% of the sample.

Healthy HIV-negative adults with no recently reported acute infections or vaccinations were included as donors. Every donor was a Caucasian adult residing in Nashville, Tennessee, USA. CD4+ T cells were enriched by magnetic negative selection; naive cells were then positively selected on CD45RA, and the negative fraction formed the memory subset. After blood collection by leukapheresis, PBMCs were isolated using Ficoll-Histopaque density gradient centrifugation and then cryopreserved in the vapor phase of liquid nitrogen. Analytical flow cytometry was used to check the purity and quantity of every magnetically sorted T cell population. From each sorted fraction, genomic DNA was isolated and quantified by UV absorbance on a Nanodrop 2000c. Sequences SGHTA (CDR1) and FQGNSA (CDR2) are obtained from the germline V gene. Inclusive of the bounding cysteine and phenylalanine, the CDR3 is 15 residues long. The read is trimmed to its CDR3 DNA, 45 bases read in frame from base 1. At the junction V is shortened by 7 bases and J by 1 base; bases outside the gene matches: 3.

Study-wide findings and limitations: The genetic and exposure-history diversity represented was limited by the small number of donors. Based on pairwise subsampling, the degree of clonotype sharing among donors was expected to be affected by sequencing depth. Even with the large sequencing depth, rarefaction of the sorted-subset datasets indicated that sequencing was incomplete. Naive subsets generally had larger estimated clonotype richness than memory subsets did. Compared with non-shared clonotypes, clonotypes shared by all four sorted-subset donors had higher generation probabilities. About 5% of naive CD4, 3% to 4% of naive CD8, about 2.1% of memory CD4, and over 0.35% of memory CD8 clonotypes were shared across several donors. Sampling was restricted to blood, and TCR repertoires in tissues likely differ from the TCR repertoires found in blood.

The chain joins TRBV7-2 to TRBJ2-2; TRBD2 lines up with 10 middle nucleotides. The sequencing input was naive CD4+ T cells sorted from blood. The cell subset or site label for this specimen denotes: CD45RA+ positively selected. This TCR came from a man between 25 and 39 years old in good health. The sequenced DNA: TGTGCCAGCACCCGGACTAGCGGGAACACCGGGGAGCTGTTTTTT. Its protein product is CASTRTSGNTGELFF.